This T cell receptor beta chain appears in the sequencing data of a study of blood T cell repertoires in COVID-19. About the research overall: Acute and convalescent COVID-19 samples came from the United States, Italy and Spain. In each case, the material was cDNA or gDNA derived from T cells, B-cell-depleted T cells, or PBMCs.

The participants were between roughly 18 and 100 years old and came from fewer than 25 US areas. Participants reported their clinical history, and cohort assignment relied on those reports. The germline gives CDR1 SEHNR, CDR2 FQNEAQ (reference sequence). V lost 0 bases and J 0 bases, leaving 11 bases between the germline ends. This CDR3 has 16 amino acids. The repertoire was sequenced with immunoSEQ multiplex PCR; TCRdb's copy has only in-frame clones and lacks some. The profile shows 400,000 to 550,000 clones, 70% to 90% of them singletons. Sequenced sample: PBMCs or T cells enriched from blood (not recorded which). The source is a woman aged 18-29 years with acute COVID-19. The chain recombines TRBV7-9 with TRBJ1-2, with D unclear. The CDR3 protein is CASSLAGSPANYGYTF. The CDR3, as DNA: TGTGCCAGCAGCTTAGCGGGCAGTCCTGCTAACTATGGCTACACCTTC.